Listed below are T cell receptor beta chains from one sample, sequenced in a study of vaccination and CD4 T cells after COVID-19. Antigen specificity for these receptors is unknown. TCRdb reprocessed the PCR reads via MiXCR and lists one record per CDR3 protein. Altogether thousands of distinct CDR3 sequences are present, 25% to 30% being singletons, with the ten largest covering 25% to 30%. The material sequenced was CD4+ T cells from blood, cultured in vitro, taken after SARS-CoV-2 vaccination. The receptors stem from a human donor who had recovered from COVID-19. The CDR3 runs from the conserved cysteine through the conserved F or W. The D gene is left open where the match is weak. Rows give clone size only sometimes, using once, few, many, or a class for an expanded clone.

V gene,clone size,D gene,J gene,CDR3 DNA,CDR3 protein
TRBV28,-,-,TRBJ1-2,TGTGCCAGCTTCTGGGCCGGGAGCTATGGCTACACCTTC,CASFWAGSYGYTF
TRBV20-1,few,-,TRBJ1-2,TGCAGCACCGCCAAAGCGACAAAGACTAACTATGGCTACACCTTC,CSTAKATKTNYGYTF
TRBV10-1,-,-,TRBJ2-7,TGCGCCAGTAGACGTTCAAGCTCCTACGAGCAGTACTTC,CASRRSSSYEQYF
TRBV6-1,medium-sized,-,TRBJ1-5,TGTGCCGGGGTAAACGGGGGCAATCAGCCCCAGCATTTT,CAGVNGGNQPQHF
TRBV7-2,-,-,TRBJ2-2,TGTGCCAGCAGGCTGAACAGGGTCAACACCGGGGAGCTGTTTTTT,CASRLNRVNTGELFF
TRBV10-1,-,-,TRBJ2-4,TGCGCCAGCAGTGAAAGGCCAGAGAGGGACATTCAGTACTTC,CASSERPERDIQYF
TRBV7-2,few,TRBD1,TRBJ1-2,TGTGCCAGCAGCTCCGCCAGACAGGGGCTTAACTATGGCTACACCTTC,CASSSARQGLNYGYTF
TRBV27,medium-sized,-,TRBJ2-7,TGTGCCAGCACCCCCTACTCCTACGAGCAGTACTTC,CASTPYSYEQYF
TRBV7-9,few,TRBD1,TRBJ1-1,TGTGCCAGCAGCCCAGGGACAGGGGTGAGAACTGAAGCTTTCTTT,CASSPGTGVRTEAFF
TRBV29-1,medium-sized,TRBD1,TRBJ2-4,TGCAGCGTACAAGACAGGGGGGACATTCAGTACTTC,CSVQDRGDIQYF
TRBV12-3/TRBV12-4,-,-,TRBJ2-7,TGTGCCAGCAGTGCCTCGGGACTCCTATCCGAGCAGTACTTC,CASSASGLLSEQYF
TRBV6-5,-,-,TRBJ2-7,TGTGCCAGCAGTTTTAGCAGCTCATACGAGCAGTACTTC,CASSFSSSYEQYF
TRBV4-1,-,-,TRBJ2-6,TGCGCCAGCAGCCAGAATTGGGGGGCCAACGTCCTGACTTTC,CASSQNWGANVLTF
TRBV20-1,-,-,TRBJ1-1,TGCAGTGCTAGAGATTATCCCCAGGCCACTGAAGCTTTCTTT,CSARDYPQATEAFF
TRBV28,-,TRBD1,TRBJ1-2,TGTGCCAGCACTTACTCTACAGGGGAGCATGGCTACACCTTC,CASTYSTGEHGYTF
TRBV24-1,-,TRBD1,TRBJ1-2,TGTGCCACCAGTGATTCCGGGACAGGGTATGGCTACACCTTC,CATSDSGTGYGYTF
TRBV5-4,medium-sized,TRBD1,TRBJ1-2,TGTGCCAGCAGCACTGGACAGGGAAACTATGGCTACACCTTC,CASSTGQGNYGYTF
TRBV7-8,-,TRBD2,TRBJ2-5,TGTGCCAGCAGCTTAGGAGGAGGTCGCGGGGGGGCCCAAGAGACCCAGTACTTC,CASSLGGGRGGAQETQYF
TRBV6-1,-,TRBD2,TRBJ2-3,TGTGCCAGCAGTGGTTCGCGGGGGGGCGTAGATACGCAGTATTTT,CASSGSRGGVDTQYF
TRBV5-1,-,-,TRBJ1-2,TGCGCCAGCAGCGCTCAGGTCAACTATGGCTACACCTTC,CASSAQVNYGYTF
TRBV20-1,medium-sized,TRBD2,TRBJ2-5,TGCAGTGCTAGAGCGGGGGGGCCGGAGACCCAGTACTTC,CSARAGGPETQYF
TRBV7-9,-,-,TRBJ2-1,TGTGCCAGCAGCTTAGGGCACGAACAGGGTAGCGAGCAGTTCTTC,CASSLGHEQGSEQFF
TRBV20-1,-,-,TRBJ1-1,TGCAGTGCTAGAAAGAACACTGAAGCTTTCTTT,CSARKNTEAFF
TRBV6-1,-,TRBD1,TRBJ1-1,TGTGCCAGCGGAAGAACAGGGGGAGCTTTCTTT,CASGRTGGAFF
TRBV20-1,medium-sized,-,TRBJ2-7,TGCAGTGCTAGATGGAGGACCTACGAGCAGTACTTC,CSARWRTYEQYF
TRBV6-1,large,-,TRBJ1-2,TGTGCCAGCAATGCCAGGGGCTATGGCTACACCTTC,CASNARGYGYTF
TRBV24-1,-,-,TRBJ2-1,TGTGCCACCAGTCAGGGGCGGGATCAGTTCTTC,CATSQGRDQFF
TRBV20-1,few,TRBD2,TRBJ2-1,TGCAGTGCTAGGGCGGTAGCGGGCTCTCGGAGCAATGAGCAGTTCTTC,CSARAVAGSRSNEQFF
TRBV6-1,-,-,TRBJ1-1,TGTGCCAGCAGTGCCCGACTGGGGACAAGGAACACTGAAGCTTTCTTT,CASSARLGTRNTEAFF
TRBV20-1,-,TRBD1,TRBJ2-1,TGCAGTGCTAGACCCGTTCAGGGGGCGAGGTTGAATGAGCAGTTCTTC,CSARPVQGARLNEQFF
TRBV27,-,-,TRBJ2-7,TGTGCCAGCAGTTTAATCATCCTCTCTAGGGACGAGCAGTACTTC,CASSLIILSRDEQYF
TRBV20-1,medium-sized,TRBD2,TRBJ2-5,TGCAGTGCGGGGAGGGGTGGGTATGACCAAGAGACCCAGTACTTC,CSAGRGGYDQETQYF
TRBV6-1,-,TRBD1,TRBJ1-2,TGTGCCAGCAGTCCGGGACAGGATAACTATGGCTACACCTTC,CASSPGQDNYGYTF